One sample yielded the 15 T cell receptor beta chains listed below, sequenced in a study of T cell responses to AZD1222 COVID-19 vaccine. Assay used: immunoSEQ multiplex PCR; TCRdb lists only in-frame clones, some missing. The sample lists 140,000 to 150,000 clones, roughly 93% seen once, with under 6.5% in the top ten. The sequencing here drew on peripheral blood, taken on day 0 of AZD1222 vaccination. The source of these receptors is an adult in good health.

This clone was detected once. The chain links TRBV7-9 to TRBJ1-2, with unresolved D. V shed 1 base and J shed 4 bases, with 4 bases lying between them. This CDR3 is 12 amino acids long. CDR1 SEHNR and CDR2 FQNEAQ come from the germline V gene (reference sequence). This CDR3 is CASSLGSYGYTF. DNA of the CDR3: TGTGCCAGCAGCTTAGGCAGCTATGGCTACACCTTC.

The V call is TRBV5-1, the J call TRBJ1-4, with D maybe TRBD1 (5 bases). The V gene lost 4 bases and the J gene lost 8 bases, with 15 bases spanning the gap. Germline V gene lookup returns CDR1 SGHRS and CDR2 YFSETQ. The CDR3 length is 14 residues. The CDR3 coding sequence is TGCGCCAGCAGCCTGGGGGAAACAGAGGAAAAACTGTTTTTT. Its protein is CASSLGETEEKLFF. The variable domain in full, completed from reference TRBV5-1 and TRBJ1-4, reads KAGVTQTPRYLIKTRGQQVTLSCSPISGHRSVSWYQQTPGQGLQFLFEYFSETQRNKGNFPGRFSGRQFSNSRSEMNVSTLELGDSALYLCASSLGETEEKLFFGSGTQLSVL.

This chain connects TRBV14 to TRBJ1-6; 9 nucleotides match TRBD1. Losses at the gene ends were 4 bases for V and 9 bases for J; bases not matched to a gene: 7. The CDR3 sequence is 15 residues long. Germline V gene sequence: CDR1 SGHDN, CDR2 FVKESK. Here the CDR3 reads CASSLRQGVFSPLHF. The CDR3 DNA reads as TGTGCCAGCAGCCTACGACAGGGGGTATTTTCACCCCTCCACTTT.

DNA of the CDR3: TGTGCCAGCAGCCAACGAAAAACAGGGGACCACTATGGCTACACCTTC. Encoded protein: CASSQRKTGDHYGYTF. V is TRBV2 and J is TRBJ1-2; 7 nucleotides line up with TRBD1. The germline gives CDR1 SNHLY, CDR2 FYNNEI. The CDR3 runs 16 residues. Trimming took 6 bases from V and 3 from J; bases not matched to a gene: 13. The whole variable domain, filled in from reference TRBV2 and TRBJ1-2, reads EPEVTQTPSHQVTQMGQEVILRCVPISNHLYFYWYRQILGQKVEFLVSFYNNEISEKSEIFDDQFSVERPDGSNFTLKIRSTKLEDSAMYFCASSQRKTGDHYGYTFGSGTRLTVV.

Here the CDR3 reads CATSDYRDVELFF. CDR3 nucleotides: TGTGCCACCAGTGATTACAGGGATGTGGAGCTGTTTTTT. The chain recombines TRBV24-1 with TRBJ2-2; maybe TRBD1 (6 bases). Germline-derived CDR1 and CDR2 are KGHDR and SFDVKD. The CDR3 runs 13 residues. V lost 2 bases, J lost 10 bases, and 10 bases lay in between.

This chain's CDR3 is CASSEQGTGGYTF. The CDR3 bases are TGTGCCAGCAGCGAACAGGGGACGGGAGGCTACACCTTC. This chain joins TRBV2 and TRBJ1-2; 7 bases fit TRBD1. J gave up 8 bases and V 6 bases, and 9 bases lay outside the gene matches. There are 13 residues in the CDR3. Germline CDR1 reads SNHLY; CDR2 reads FYNNEI.

The sample holds a few counts of this clone. V is TRBV5-1 and J is TRBJ2-3; 7 bases agree with TRBD1. The trim removed 6 bases at V and 1 base at J, leaving 5 bases unmatched. From germline, CDR1 is SGHRS and CDR2 YFSETQ. The CDR3 is made up of 14 amino acids. In nucleotides, the CDR3 is TGCGCCAGCACCGACAGGGCCCGCACAGATACGCAGTATTTT. Translated, it gives CASTDRARTDTQYF. The full variable domain, in which reference TRBV5-1 and TRBJ2-3 provide the parts outside the CDR3, is KAGVTQTPRYLIKTRGQQVTLSCSPISGHRSVSWYQQTPGQGLQFLFEYFSETQRNKGNFPGRFSGRQFSNSRSEMNVSTLELGDSALYLCASTDRARTDTQYFGPGTRLTVL.

In nucleotides, the CDR3 is TGTGCCAGCAGTCGACGGGGGAACACTGAAGCTTTCTTT. Its translation: CASSRRGNTEAFF. The V and J genes are TRBV2 and TRBJ1-1; D not resolved. Germline V CDR1 and CDR2: SNHLY, FYNNEI. Deletions cut 5 bases from V and 1 base from J, with 8 bases between. CDR3 length: 13 amino acids.

As concerns this clone: One junction end disagrees with the germline gene, perhaps due to a read error. The rearrangement joins TRBV11-1 to TRBJ1-2; weak D call: TRBD1 (6 bases). This CDR3 is built from 13 residues. Germline-derived CDR1 and CDR2 are SGHAT and FQDESV (reference sequence). The CDR3 protein is CASSENLQGRRYF. CDR3 DNA sequence: TGTGCCAGCAGCGAAAACCTACAGGGTCGACGATACTTC. Looking up the rest from reference TRBV11-1 and TRBJ1-2 gives the full variable domain: EAEVAQSPRYKITEKSQAVAFWCDPISGHATLYWYRQILGQGPELLVQFQDESVVDDSQLPKDRFSAERLKGVDSTLKIQPAELGDSAMYLCASSENLQGRRYFGSGTRLTVV.

V is TRBV30 and J is TRBJ1-5, with 7 bases matching TRBD1. Germline CDR1 and CDR2: GTSNPN and SVGIG (reference sequence). The CDR3 sequence is 13 residues long. Trimming cost V 2 bases and J 5 bases; bases outside gene matches: 3. Written as DNA, the CDR3 is TGTGCCTGGAGTTTCCAGGGGGATCAGCCCCAGCATTTT. It is translated as CAWSFQGDQPQHF.

The CDR3 is CASSLVHTEAFF. Here the CDR3 DNA reads TGTGCCAGCAGCTTAGTTCACACTGAAGCTTTCTTT. The chain uses TRBV7-9 and TRBJ1-1, with unresolved D. V was pared by 1 base and J by 3 bases, with 3 bases between. The CDR3 extends over 12 amino acids. The germline V gene has CDR1 SEHNR and CDR2 FQNEAQ (reference sequence).

The gene calls are TRBV5-6 and TRBJ1-4, with unresolved D. CDR1 and CDR2 (germline): SGHDT, YYEEEE. The CDR3 totals 14 residues. The ends were cut back, 2 bases at V and 5 bases at J, with 10 bases in the middle. The CDR3 region has the DNA TGTGCCAGCAGCTTTACTCCTAGGAATGAAAAACTGTTTTTT. This gives the protein CASSFTPRNEKLFF.

This clone was recorded only once. The chain is built from TRBV5-6 and TRBJ2-1; weak D call: TRBD1 (5 bases). The CDR3 is made up of 16 amino acids. Germline CDR1 reads SGHDT; CDR2 reads YYEEEE. The germline V and J ends were trimmed by 0 bases and 3 bases, with 13 bases remaining between them. CDR3 protein: CASSLAFQGIYNEQFF. CDR3 DNA: TGTGCCAGCAGCTTGGCCTTCCAGGGTATCTACAATGAGCAGTTCTTC.

This rearrangement joins TRBV5-1 to TRBJ1-2, with unresolved D. Germline CDR1 is SGHRS and CDR2 is YFSETQ. V was trimmed by 3 bases and J by 2 bases, leaving 8 bases between them. The length of the CDR3 is 13 residues. The chain's CDR3 is CASSSRPNYGYTF. CDR3 DNA sequence: TGCGCCAGCAGCTCTCGACCGAACTATGGCTACACCTTC. The full variable domain, rest sourced from reference TRBV5-1 and TRBJ1-2, is KAGVTQTPRYLIKTRGQQVTLSCSPISGHRSVSWYQQTPGQGLQFLFEYFSETQRNKGNFPGRFSGRQFSNSRSEMNVSTLELGDSALYLCASSSRPNYGYTFGSGTRLTVV.

This clone appeared a few times. The chain recombines TRBV9 with TRBJ1-2; a weak D match, TRBD1 (5 bases). Trimming took off 1 base at V and 1 base at J, with 20 bases between the two ends. Germline V gives CDR1 SGDLS, CDR2 YYNGEE. This CDR3 region has 18 residues. CDR3 coding DNA: TGTGCCAGCAGCGTAAGGGCCTGGACACGGCCTTTTAACTATGGCTACACCTTC. Translating it yields CASSVRAWTRPFNYGYTF. The full variable domain, completed using reference TRBV9 and TRBJ1-2, is DSGVTQTPKHLITATGQRVTLRCSPRSGDLSVYWYQQSLDQGLQFLIQYYNGEERAKGNILERFSAQQFPDLHSELNLSSLELGDSALYFCASSVRAWTRPFNYGYTFGSGTRLTVV.